Listed below are T cell receptor beta chains from one sample, sequenced in a study of blood T cells in healthy people across ages. TCRdb reprocessed the 5' RACE reads with MiXCR, giving one entry per CDR3 protein. The table has over a million distinct CDR3 sequences, around 55% seen once. The source material was blood. The receptors originated from a man in his late teens or twenties in good health. The CDR3 runs from the conserved cysteine through the conserved F or W. D genes are given only for firm matches. Clone size is given for some rows only: seen once, a few or many times, or a class if the clone is expanded.

v_gene: TRBV27; abundance: -; j_gene: TRBJ1-5; d_gene: TRBD1; CDR3nt: TGTGCCAGCAGTCCGGGACAGGGGAATGGTAGCAATCAGCCCCAGCATTTT; CDR3aa: CASSPGQGNGSNQPQHF
v_gene: TRBV27; abundance: -; j_gene: TRBJ2-5; d_gene: TRBD2; CDR3nt: TGTGCCAGCAGTATGCTCTTAGCGGGAGGGCCCCACGAGACCCAGTACTTC; CDR3aa: CASSMLLAGGPHETQYF
v_gene: TRBV7-2; abundance: -; j_gene: TRBJ2-7; d_gene: TRBD1; CDR3nt: TGTGCCAGCAGCCAAGGGGACAGCGACTACGAGCAGTACTTC; CDR3aa: CASSQGDSDYEQYF
v_gene: TRBV10-2; abundance: -; j_gene: TRBJ2-3; d_gene: TRBD2; CDR3nt: TGCGCCAGCGCCCCCGGGGGGGCCAAAGATACGCAGTATTTT; CDR3aa: CASAPGGAKDTQYF
v_gene: TRBV6-5; abundance: once; j_gene: TRBJ1-1; d_gene: TRBD1; CDR3nt: TGTGCCAGCAGTCCCCCAGGACAGGTCGGGGGTCGAGCTTTCTTT; CDR3aa: CASSPPGQVGGRAFF
v_gene: TRBV12-3/TRBV12-4; abundance: -; j_gene: TRBJ1-1; d_gene: -; CDR3nt: TGTGCCAGCGGAGATACAGGCGCCCCTGAAGCTTTCTTT; CDR3aa: CASGDTGAPEAFF
v_gene: TRBV20-1; abundance: -; j_gene: TRBJ2-1; d_gene: TRBD2; CDR3nt: TGCAGTGCTAGAGATACCCTAGCGGACCTCTACAATGAGCAGTTCTTC; CDR3aa: CSARDTLADLYNEQFF
v_gene: TRBV25-1; abundance: -; j_gene: TRBJ2-1; d_gene: TRBD2; CDR3nt: TGTGCCAGCAGTGGGGTAGCGGGAGGGTGCAATGAGCAGTTCTTC; CDR3aa: CASSGVAGGCNEQFF
v_gene: TRBV5-1; abundance: -; j_gene: TRBJ1-1; d_gene: -; CDR3nt: TGCGCCAGCAGCTTGCTGGACGGTAACACTGAAGCTTTCTTT; CDR3aa: CASSLLDGNTEAFF
v_gene: TRBV12-3/TRBV12-4; abundance: -; j_gene: TRBJ2-1; d_gene: -; CDR3nt: TGTGCCAGCAGTGCCCAGGGGTGGGATGAGCAGTTCTTC; CDR3aa: CASSAQGWDEQFF
v_gene: TRBV4-1; abundance: -; j_gene: TRBJ2-1; d_gene: TRBD2; CDR3nt: TGCGCCAGCAGCCACGGGAGACTAGCGGGAGGGTCTGGTGAGCAGTTCTTC; CDR3aa: CASSHGRLAGGSGEQFF
v_gene: TRBV7-9; abundance: few; j_gene: TRBJ2-7; d_gene: -; CDR3nt: TGTGCCAGCAGCTTAGCGCCACAGGGTCCTACGGGTGAGCAGTACTTC; CDR3aa: CASSLAPQGPTGEQYF
v_gene: TRBV5-6; abundance: few; j_gene: TRBJ2-7; d_gene: TRBD2; CDR3nt: TGTGCCAGCAGCTTGCGTTCGGGGGGACCCTACGAGCAGTACTTC; CDR3aa: CASSLRSGGPYEQYF
v_gene: TRBV12-3/TRBV12-4; abundance: once; j_gene: TRBJ2-5; d_gene: TRBD2; CDR3nt: TGTGCCAGCAGGTCCGGACTAGCGGGAGGGGAGCAGTACTTC; CDR3aa: CASRSGLAGGEQYF
v_gene: TRBV27; abundance: -; j_gene: TRBJ2-1; d_gene: TRBD2; CDR3nt: TGTGCCAGCAGTCCCAGACTAGCGGGCAGTGAGCAGTTCTTC; CDR3aa: CASSPRLAGSEQFF
v_gene: TRBV13; abundance: few; j_gene: TRBJ2-1; d_gene: TRBD1; CDR3nt: TGTGCCAGCAGCGCAGGACAGGGGATCCACAATGAGCAGTTCTTC; CDR3aa: CASSAGQGIHNEQFF
v_gene: TRBV2; abundance: -; j_gene: TRBJ2-7; d_gene: -; CDR3nt: TGTGCCAGCAGTGGTAGGAACGAGCAGTACTTC; CDR3aa: CASSGRNEQYF
v_gene: TRBV20-1; abundance: -; j_gene: TRBJ1-4; d_gene: -; CDR3nt: TGCAGTGCTACCGACAGGCGAAATGAAAAACTGTTTTTT; CDR3aa: CSATDRRNEKLFF
v_gene: TRBV7-2; abundance: -; j_gene: TRBJ1-6; d_gene: -; CDR3nt: TGTGCCAGCGCCAAGTTTACCCGCGAGGCCCTCCACTTT; CDR3aa: CASAKFTREALHF
v_gene: TRBV29-1; abundance: -; j_gene: TRBJ2-4; d_gene: TRBD2; CDR3nt: TGCAGCGTTGTTAAGGCGGGAGATAACATTCAGTACTTC; CDR3aa: CSVVKAGDNIQYF
v_gene: TRBV28; abundance: -; j_gene: TRBJ2-2; d_gene: TRBD1; CDR3nt: TGTGCCAGCAGTTATCCGACAGGGCGGTCCGGGGAGCTGTTTTTT; CDR3aa: CASSYPTGRSGELFF
v_gene: TRBV2; abundance: -; j_gene: TRBJ2-7; d_gene: TRBD1; CDR3nt: TGTGCCAGCAGTGAGGGACAGCTAGGCCCCTACGAGCAGTACTTC; CDR3aa: CASSEGQLGPYEQYF